What follows describes a single T cell receptor (beta chain). Its antigen is unknown. MiXCR was run by TCRdb on the 5' RACE reads, yielding one entry per CDR3 protein. This sample has some 32,000 distinct CDR3 sequences, with approximately 24% found just once. CDR3 length: 13 amino acids. The ends were cut back, 1 base at V and 6 bases at J, with 7 bases in the middle. Germline assignment: CDR1 SGHNT and CDR2 YENEEA. Study-wide findings and caveats: The TCR gene usage of tumor memory CD4+ T cells clustered together with blood and lymph node memory CD4+ cells and with lymph node naive CD4+ cells. The larger cohort examined one V-J beta rearrangement, not whole repertoires.

The source material was memory CD4+ T cells sorted from blood. Documented subset: memory CD4+ T cells, CD4+CD45RO+CD25-. The chain carries TRBV11-3 and TRBJ2-1; D ambiguous. This TCR was recovered from a female donor with breast cancer. The CDR3 region has the DNA TGTGCCAGCAGCTTAGGAGAGGTCAATGAGCAGTTCTTC. Its translation: CASSLGEVNEQFF.